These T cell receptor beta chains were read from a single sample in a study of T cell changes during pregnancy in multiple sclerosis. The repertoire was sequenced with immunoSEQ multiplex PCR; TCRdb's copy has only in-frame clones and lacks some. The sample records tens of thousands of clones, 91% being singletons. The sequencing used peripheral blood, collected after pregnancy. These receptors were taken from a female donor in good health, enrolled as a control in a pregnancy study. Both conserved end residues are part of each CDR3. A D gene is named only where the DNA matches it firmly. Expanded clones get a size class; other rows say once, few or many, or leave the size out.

CDR3aa: CASSGLAGSSYEQYF; abundance: .; len: 15; d_gene: TRBD2; v_gene: TRBV6-1; j_gene: TRBJ2-7
CDR3aa: CASNHSPNTEAFF; abundance: .; len: 13; d_gene: .; v_gene: TRBV7-9; j_gene: TRBJ1-1
CDR3aa: CASNPGQGISYEQYF; abundance: .; len: 15; d_gene: TRBD1; v_gene: TRBV5-1; j_gene: TRBJ2-7
CDR3aa: CASSQWTGTGGTKQYF; abundance: .; len: 16; d_gene: TRBD1; v_gene: TRBV4-3; j_gene: TRBJ2-7
CDR3aa: CASSLGGGGQPQHF; abundance: .; len: 14; d_gene: .; v_gene: TRBV7-6; j_gene: TRBJ1-5
CDR3aa: CASSPGTGVNEQFF; abundance: .; len: 14; d_gene: TRBD1; v_gene: TRBV5-1; j_gene: TRBJ2-1
CDR3aa: CASSSRPGTEAFF; abundance: .; len: 13; d_gene: .; v_gene: TRBV7-2; j_gene: TRBJ1-1
CDR3aa: CASSLAVGGNTEAFF; abundance: once; len: 15; d_gene: .; v_gene: TRBV5-1; j_gene: TRBJ1-1
CDR3aa: CAIKETRTEAFF; abundance: .; len: 12; d_gene: .; v_gene: TRBV10-3; j_gene: TRBJ1-1
CDR3aa: CASSQGRWNSPLHF; abundance: .; len: 14; d_gene: .; v_gene: TRBV6-5; j_gene: TRBJ1-6
CDR3aa: CASSYFTGTEAFF; abundance: .; len: 13; d_gene: .; v_gene: TRBV6-5; j_gene: TRBJ1-1
CDR3aa: CASSLESGIGNTIYF; abundance: .; len: 15; d_gene: .; v_gene: TRBV5-1; j_gene: TRBJ1-3
CDR3aa: CAWSELAGVADTQYF; abundance: .; len: 15; d_gene: TRBD2; v_gene: TRBV30; j_gene: TRBJ2-3
CDR3aa: CASSQAFNLRGPRTDTQYF; abundance: .; len: 19; d_gene: .; v_gene: TRBV4-3; j_gene: TRBJ2-3
CDR3aa: CASSSLGLGSGNTIYF; abundance: .; len: 16; d_gene: .; v_gene: TRBV7-2; j_gene: TRBJ1-3
CDR3aa: CASSPARELNEKLFF; abundance: .; len: 15; d_gene: .; v_gene: TRBV27; j_gene: TRBJ1-4
CDR3aa: CASSPDYYLDTQYF; abundance: .; len: 14; d_gene: .; v_gene: TRBV6-4; j_gene: TRBJ2-3
CDR3aa: CASSFGTTSGYEQYF; abundance: .; len: 15; d_gene: TRBD2; v_gene: TRBV7-2; j_gene: TRBJ2-7
CDR3aa: CASTGGPVNEQFF; abundance: .; len: 13; d_gene: TRBD2; v_gene: TRBV2; j_gene: TRBJ2-1
CDR3aa: CAWSTGPIYGYTF; abundance: .; len: 13; d_gene: .; v_gene: TRBV30; j_gene: TRBJ1-2
CDR3aa: CASSLGPSGGGETQYF; abundance: .; len: 16; d_gene: TRBD2; v_gene: TRBV7-2; j_gene: TRBJ2-5
CDR3aa: CASGQGFTYGYTF; abundance: .; len: 13; d_gene: TRBD1; v_gene: TRBV5-4; j_gene: TRBJ1-2
CDR3aa: CASTVGLAITGELFF; abundance: .; len: 15; d_gene: .; v_gene: TRBV7-2; j_gene: TRBJ2-2
CDR3aa: CAWTTGTSAYNEQFF; abundance: .; len: 15; d_gene: TRBD2; v_gene: TRBV30; j_gene: TRBJ2-1
CDR3aa: CAISLGTLNTGELFF; abundance: .; len: 15; d_gene: .; v_gene: TRBV10-3; j_gene: TRBJ2-2
CDR3aa: CASSPKWREGSYEQYF; abundance: .; len: 16; d_gene: TRBD2; v_gene: TRBV7-9; j_gene: TRBJ2-7
CDR3aa: CASSTEQGGGDTQYF; abundance: .; len: 15; d_gene: .; v_gene: TRBV27; j_gene: TRBJ2-3
CDR3aa: CASSLQGVDYGYTF; abundance: .; len: 14; d_gene: .; v_gene: TRBV5-4; j_gene: TRBJ1-2
CDR3aa: CSVEDRDSANYEQYF; abundance: few; len: 15; d_gene: TRBD1; v_gene: TRBV29-1; j_gene: TRBJ2-7
CDR3aa: CASSYSQAETEQYF; abundance: once; len: 14; d_gene: .; v_gene: TRBV6-5; j_gene: TRBJ2-7
CDR3aa: CASSPLAGWGYTF; abundance: few; len: 13; d_gene: .; v_gene: TRBV9; j_gene: TRBJ1-2
CDR3aa: CASSRDSWYEQFF; abundance: .; len: 13; d_gene: .; v_gene: TRBV5-4; j_gene: TRBJ2-1
CDR3aa: CASSVAGGNEQFF; abundance: .; len: 13; d_gene: .; v_gene: TRBV9; j_gene: TRBJ2-1
CDR3aa: CASSGRGGDGANYGYTF; abundance: .; len: 17; d_gene: .; v_gene: TRBV19; j_gene: TRBJ1-2
CDR3aa: CAISESAGSRPEQYF; abundance: .; len: 15; d_gene: .; v_gene: TRBV10-3; j_gene: TRBJ2-7
CDR3aa: CASSQASGGADTQYF; abundance: .; len: 15; d_gene: TRBD2; v_gene: TRBV4-2; j_gene: TRBJ2-3
CDR3aa: CASSYSTGMADTQYF; abundance: .; len: 15; d_gene: .; v_gene: TRBV6-5; j_gene: TRBJ2-3
CDR3aa: CASSDLGPQETQYF; abundance: .; len: 14; d_gene: .; v_gene: TRBV2; j_gene: TRBJ2-5
CDR3aa: CASIQGRALGPQHF; abundance: .; len: 14; d_gene: .; v_gene: TRBV19; j_gene: TRBJ1-5
CDR3aa: CASSLEQGVGTEAFF; abundance: .; len: 15; d_gene: TRBD1; v_gene: TRBV5-4; j_gene: TRBJ1-1
CDR3aa: CASSRLNYGYTF; abundance: .; len: 12; d_gene: .; v_gene: TRBV19; j_gene: TRBJ1-2
CDR3aa: CASSLSTGSETQYF; abundance: .; len: 14; d_gene: .; v_gene: TRBV5-1; j_gene: TRBJ2-5